The present T cell receptor (beta chain) was sequenced within a study of T cells in localized non-small cell lung cancer. With regard to this clone: Antigen specificity is unknown.

Method: immunoSEQ multiplex PCR; TCRdb's copy keeps in-frame clones and lacks some. The sample includes around 10,000 clones, just under 30% of them seen just once. Study results and caveats: Adjacent uninvolved lung had the highest clonality, suggesting focused antigen responses.

CDR1 and CDR2 (germline): GTSNPN, SVGIG (reference sequence). This CDR3 is built from 14 residues. V lost 5 bases and J 2 bases, leaving 15 bases between the germline ends. This sequence joins TRBV30 and TRBJ2-5; D is perhaps TRBD1 (5 bases). This TCR was recovered from a man aged 40-75 years with stage I lung adenocarcinoma. The specimen was lung tumor tissue, collected before any cancer treatment. Written as DNA, the CDR3 is TGTGCCTGGTCAGGACAAGTCTTACAAGAGACCCAGTACTTC. Translated, it gives CAWSGQVLQETQYF.